This T cell receptor (beta chain) was recorded in a study of T-cell reconstitution after alpha-beta-depleted transplantation in children. Unique molecular identifiers were incorporated during preparation of the TCRbeta library. TCRdb processed the PCR reads anew with MiXCR; each CDR3 protein has one entry. The data hold fewer than 500,000 distinct CDR3 sequences, with about 45% observed a single time. Trimming left V 1 base short and J 7 bases short, with 14 bases between. The CDR3 is 14 amino acids. Germline CDR1 SEHNR, CDR2 FQNEAQ (reference sequence). This clonotype appeared many times. Its target is not known. Study-wide findings and caveats: T-cell numbers and diversity, one year after transplant, stemmed largely from T cells that were newly produced.

This sequence was found in a girl aged 2 to 10 with aplastic anemia, due to receive a stem cell transplant. The sample in question was PBMCs, obtained before TCRalphabeta/CD19-depleted stem cell transplant. This chain joins TRBV7-9 and TRBJ2-7; weak D call: TRBD2 (6 bases). The CDR3 loop reads CASSLETSSGEQYF. CDR3 bases: TGTGCCAGCAGCTTAGAAACTAGCAGTGGTGAGCAGTACTTC.